This TCR beta chain was sequenced for a study of cytomegalovirus exposure and HLA in healthy donors. The overall study: The study's early data release held about 85 million unique TCRs from HLA-typed donors. Genotyping showed 81% of 350 to 400 donors falling in the Caucasian-associated ancestry cluster. Study-level points and caveats: Later analysis suggested links between common viral pathogens and several top significant clusters.

As for this clone: The antigen is undetermined.

This PCR relied on a set of 60 Vbeta primers and 13 Jbeta primers. Profiled with immunoSEQ multiplex PCR; TCRdb holds only in-frame clones, not every one. The sample holds some 150,000 clones, roughly nine tenths seen once. V was cut by 5 bases and J by 6 bases, with 11 bases left in between. CDR1 and CDR2 (germline): SGHNT, YYREEE (reference sequence). The CDR3 sequence is 13 residues long. The sequencing input was PBMCs. This rearrangement joins TRBV5-4 to TRBJ1-4; the D is unclear. This TCR came from a woman aged 25 to 39 in good health and CMV-seronegative. The CDR3 loop reads CASRRGLDEKLFF. The CDR3 coding sequence is TGTGCCAGCAGGCGAGGTTTGGATGAAAAACTGTTTTTT.